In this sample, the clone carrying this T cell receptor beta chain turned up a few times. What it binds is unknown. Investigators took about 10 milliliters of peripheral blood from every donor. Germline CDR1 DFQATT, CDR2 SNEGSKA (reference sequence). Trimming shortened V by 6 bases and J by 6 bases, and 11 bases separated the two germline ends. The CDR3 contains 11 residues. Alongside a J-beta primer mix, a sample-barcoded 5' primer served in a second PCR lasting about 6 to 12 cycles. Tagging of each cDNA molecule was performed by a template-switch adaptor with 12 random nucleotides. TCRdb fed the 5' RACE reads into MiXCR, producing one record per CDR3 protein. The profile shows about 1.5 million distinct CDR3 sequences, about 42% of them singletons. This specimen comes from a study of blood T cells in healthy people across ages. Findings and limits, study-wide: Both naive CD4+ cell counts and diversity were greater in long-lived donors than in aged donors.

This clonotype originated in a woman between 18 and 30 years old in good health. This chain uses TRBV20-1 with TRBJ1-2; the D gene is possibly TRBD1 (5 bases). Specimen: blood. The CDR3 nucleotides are TGCAGTGCACATATAGGGGATGGCTACACCTTC. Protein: CSAHIGDGYTF.